What follows is one T cell receptor (beta chain) and its context. The junction had 5 bases not matched to a gene; V was cut back by 2 bases and J by 4 bases. CDR3 length: 15 amino acids. Germline CDR1 and CDR2: SGHRS and YFSETQ. Clones were sequenced by immunoSEQ multiplex PCR, and TCRdb holds only the in-frame ones, with some missing. Of under 85,000 clones listed, 90% to 95% were seen once; the top ten hold 0.29%. This sample stems from a study of T cell changes during pregnancy in multiple sclerosis. The clonotype originates from a female donor in good health, enrolled as a control in a pregnancy study. The specimen comprised CD4+ T cells from peripheral blood mononuclear cells, sampled in the third trimester of pregnancy. The chain is built from TRBV5-1 and TRBJ2-5; 10 bases are a match to TRBD2. CDR3 sequence reads: CASSFGTSVAETQYF. CDR3 DNA: TGCGCCAGCAGCTTTGGGACTAGCGTGGCAGAGACCCAGTACTTC.